These T cell receptor beta chains were read from a single sample in a study of technical replicates of blood from a handful of donors. Assay used: immunoSEQ multiplex PCR; TCRdb lists only in-frame clones, some missing. Among some 77,000 clones listed, 80% to 95% were seen once. Sequencing was performed on T cells isolated from PBMCs. The source is a human donor in good health. Both conserved end residues are part of each CDR3. The D gene is left open where the match is weak. Clone size, where shown, is once, few, many, or a class for clones that have expanded.

- | 13 | TRBJ1-5 | TRBV27 | - | TGTGCCAGCAGTTTATGGACAGATCAGCCCCAGCATTTT | CASSLWTDQPQHF
- | 19 | TRBJ1-2 | TRBV4-3 | TRBD1 | TGCGCCAGCAGCCAAGATCCCCCTGGGACAGGGACCTCAGGAGATGGCTACACCTTC | CASSQDPPGTGTSGDGYTF
- | 14 | TRBJ2-4 | TRBV15 | TRBD2 | TGTGCCACCAGCAGTGAGCGGGAAGTGAACATTCAGTACTTC | CATSSEREVNIQYF
- | 13 | TRBJ1-5 | TRBV19 | TRBD1 | TGTGCCAGTAATAACAGGGACAGTCAGCCCCAGCATTTT | CASNNRDSQPQHF
- | 11 | TRBJ1-2 | TRBV29-1 | - | TGCAGCGTTGGAGCGGGCTATGGCTACACCTTC | CSVGAGYGYTF
once | 14 | TRBJ1-2 | TRBV7-8 | - | TGTGCCAGCAGCTTAGAGGGGTCCAACTATGGCTACACCTTC | CASSLEGSNYGYTF
- | 13 | TRBJ2-1 | TRBV28 | - | TGTGCCAGCAGTTTCGTCTCCTACAATGAGCAGTTCTTC | CASSFVSYNEQFF
- | 17 | TRBJ2-1 | TRBV10-3 | - | TGTGCCATCAGTGAGTCAGGCGGGTCCCACTCCTACAATGAGCAGTTCTTC | CAISESGGSHSYNEQFF
- | 13 | TRBJ1-5 | TRBV2 | - | TGTGCCAGCAGCGCCCCCATTGGCCAGCCCCAGCATTTT | CASSAPIGQPQHF
- | 13 | TRBJ2-7 | TRBV6-5 | TRBD2 | TGTGCCAGCAGTTCTAGCGGGAGGGTAGGGCAGTACTTC | CASSSSGRVGQYF
- | 14 | TRBJ2-3 | TRBV6-6 | TRBD2 | TGTGCCAGCGCGCGGGAGTTAACCACAGATACGCAGTATTTT | CASARELTTDTQYF
once | 13 | TRBJ2-1 | TRBV12-5 | - | TGTGCTAGTGGTCACGGAGGATACAATGAGCAGTTCTTC | CASGHGGYNEQFF
- | 14 | TRBJ2-7 | TRBV5-4 | TRBD2 | TGTGCCAGCAGCTTGGCGTCGGGAGGGTACGAGCAGTACTTC | CASSLASGGYEQYF
- | 15 | TRBJ2-7 | TRBV7-2 | TRBD2 | TGTGCCAGCAGCTTAGTGGTAGGGAGGGACTACGAGCAGTACTTC | CASSLVVGRDYEQYF
few | 16 | TRBJ1-1 | TRBV5-4 | - | TGTGCCAGCAGCTCCCCGGGCGGAGGAACGAACACTGAAGCTTTCTTT | CASSSPGGGTNTEAFF
- | 14 | TRBJ2-3 | TRBV10-3 | TRBD2 | TGTGCCATCAGTGTAGCGGGTCTAACAGATACGCAGTATTTT | CAISVAGLTDTQYF
- | 14 | TRBJ2-1 | TRBV9 | TRBD2 | TGTGCCAGCAGCGTGGCTAGCGGCAACAATGAGCAGTTCTTC | CASSVASGNNEQFF
- | 15 | TRBJ2-7 | TRBV28 | - | TGTGCCAGCAAAACCCAAGGAGGGGGCATCGACGAGCAGTACTTC | CASKTQGGGIDEQYF
- | 17 | TRBJ2-2 | TRBV5-6 | TRBD2 | TGTGCCAGCAGCTTGGGGATGGCTAGCGGACCCACCGGGGAGCTGTTTTTT | CASSLGMASGPTGELFF
once | 12 | TRBJ1-1 | TRBV5-4 | - | TGTGCCAGCAGCTTAAGGGGCGTTGAAGCTTTCTTT | CASSLRGVEAFF
- | 16 | TRBJ2-2 | TRBV6-5 | TRBD1 | TGTGCCAGCAGTTACTCTACAGGGGAATGGTCCGGGGAGCTGTTTTTT | CASSYSTGEWSGELFF
- | 13 | TRBJ1-1 | TRBV4-1 | - | TGCGCCAGCAGCACGCGGGGAAACACTGAAGCTTTCTTT | CASSTRGNTEAFF
- | 16 | TRBJ2-3 | TRBV23-1 | TRBD1 | TGCGCCAGCAGTGAAACCAGGACAGGGAAGGGAGATACGCAGTATTTT | CASSETRTGKGDTQYF
- | 16 | TRBJ2-7 | TRBV15 | TRBD2 | TGTGCCACCAGCGGAGGTCGGACTAGCGGGTACTACGAGCAGTACTTC | CATSGGRTSGYYEQYF
- | 20 | TRBJ2-7 | TRBV27 | - | TGTGCCAGCAGTCCCAACCTTAGAAAGCGCAAGTCGCTTAGCTCCTACGAGCAGTACTTC | CASSPNLRKRKSLSSYEQYF
once | 13 | TRBJ1-5 | TRBV27 | - | TGTGCCAGCAGTACAGGTTTCAATCAGCCCCAGCATTTT | CASSTGFNQPQHF
- | 16 | TRBJ2-1 | TRBV5-4 | TRBD2 | TGTGCCAGCAGCCCACCGGGACTAGCAGACTACAATGAGCAGTTCTTC | CASSPPGLADYNEQFF
- | 15 | TRBJ2-7 | TRBV9 | - | TGTGCCAGCAGCGTAGCTGGGCTATCTACCTACGAGCAGTACTTC | CASSVAGLSTYEQYF
- | 12 | TRBJ1-2 | TRBV28 | - | TGTGCCAGCAGCCCGGGGGGATATGGCTACACCTTC | CASSPGGYGYTF
- | 15 | TRBJ2-3 | TRBV11-1 | - | TGTGCCAGCAGACGATCAGGGACTAGCACAGATACGCAGTATTTT | CASRRSGTSTDTQYF
- | 15 | TRBJ1-2 | TRBV15 | - | TGTGCCACCAGCAGAGTTAGGGAGACAGGCTATGGCTACACCTTC | CATSRVRETGYGYTF
- | 14 | TRBJ2-7 | TRBV4-1 | TRBD2 | TGCGCCAGCAGCCCAACCAGGACTAGCGACGAGCAGTACTTC | CASSPTRTSDEQYF
- | 14 | TRBJ2-7 | TRBV4-1 | - | TGCGCCAGCAGCCAACACCAAGCAAGCTACGAGCAGTACTTC | CASSQHQASYEQYF
- | 15 | TRBJ2-3 | TRBV5-4 | TRBD2 | TGTGCCAGCAGCCGGGAGGACTTGAGCACAGATACGCAGTATTTT | CASSREDLSTDTQYF
few | 12 | TRBJ1-1 | TRBV5-1 | - | TGCGCCAGCAGCTTGGGTAGTACTGAAGCTTTCTTT | CASSLGSTEAFF
- | 14 | TRBJ1-1 | TRBV7-3 | - | TGTGCCAGCAGCCGAACTGGAGGGAACACTGAAGCTTTCTTT | CASSRTGGNTEAFF
- | 18 | TRBJ2-1 | TRBV6-7 | TRBD2 | TGTGCCAGCAGTTACTCGATCAGGCGGGAGGTTCGCCGGGATGAGCAGTTCTTC | CASSYSIRREVRRDEQFF
few | 11 | TRBJ1-2 | TRBV29-1 | TRBD1 | TGCAGCGGAGGGGGCCCCCATGGCTACACCTTC | CSGGGPHGYTF
once | 14 | TRBJ1-2 | TRBV10-1 | TRBD1 | TGCGCCAGCAGGAACTCCGGGACAGGCTATGGCTACACCTTC | CASRNSGTGYGYTF
- | 13 | TRBJ2-1 | TRBV29-1 | - | TGCAGCGTTGAAGTTGAGAGGGCTGATGAGCAGTTCTTC | CSVEVERADEQFF
- | 15 | TRBJ1-1 | TRBV10-3 | TRBD1 | TGTGCCATCAGTGTAGGGACAGGGAGGCACACTGAAGCTTTCTTT | CAISVGTGRHTEAFF
- | 16 | TRBJ1-1 | TRBV27 | - | TGTGCCAGCAGTTTATTAGCCCTAGACGGATACACTGAAGCTTTCTTT | CASSLLALDGYTEAFF
few | 15 | TRBJ2-2 | TRBV7-2 | - | TGTGCCAGCAGCGGTCAGCGGCTAGGAGGCGGGGAGCTGTTTTTT | CASSGQRLGGGELFF
- | 19 | TRBJ2-1 | TRBV7-3 | TRBD2 | TGTGCCAGCAGCTTAGGGTCAGGACCGGGGGGTATTTACTTGGATGAGCAGTTCTTC | CASSLGSGPGGIYLDEQFF
- | 14 | TRBJ2-7 | TRBV27 | - | TGTGCCAGCAGTTTTACAGGGACGCGCTACGAGCAGTACTTC | CASSFTGTRYEQYF
- | 15 | TRBJ2-2 | TRBV7-8 | TRBD2 | TGTGCCAGCAGCTTTTTAACTAGCGCAACCGGGGAGCTGTTTTTT | CASSFLTSATGELFF
- | 19 | TRBJ2-1 | TRBV10-3 | - | TGTGCCGTCAACGACCCCGGGACAGGCTCTATAGCGGGAGATTTTGAGCAGTTCTTC | CAVNDPGTGSIAGDFEQFF
- | 13 | TRBJ1-1 | TRBV11-3 | - | TGTGCCAGCAAACAGGTCCTGAACACTGAAGCTTTCTTT | CASKQVLNTEAFF
- | 11 | TRBJ2-5 | TRBV2 | - | TGTGCCAGCAGTTCGCAAGAGACCCAGTACTTC | CASSSQETQYF
- | 14 | TRBJ2-7 | TRBV10-1 | TRBD1 | TGCGCCAGCAGTGAGTCTGGGACAGTCCACGAGCAGTACTTC | CASSESGTVHEQYF
- | 16 | TRBJ2-3 | TRBV27 | TRBD1 | TGTGCCAGCAGTTTATCCGGGGACAGGGCAATAGATACGCAGTATTTT | CASSLSGDRAIDTQYF
- | 14 | TRBJ2-7 | TRBV9 | TRBD2 | TGTGCCAGCCCCGTCCCTAGCGGGAGTACAGAGCAGTACTTC | CASPVPSGSTEQYF
once | 17 | TRBJ1-3 | TRBV5-1 | TRBD1 | TGCGCCAGCAGCTGGAACACAGGGGGTTACTCTGGAAACACCATATATTTT | CASSWNTGGYSGNTIYF
- | 14 | TRBJ1-1 | TRBV7-9 | TRBD1 | TGTGCCAGCAGCCGACAGGGTATGAACACTGAAGCTTTCTTT | CASSRQGMNTEAFF
- | 13 | TRBJ1-3 | TRBV2 | TRBD1 | TGTGCCAGTGGACAGGGGGCTGGAAACACCATATATTTT | CASGQGAGNTIYF
- | 17 | TRBJ2-7 | TRBV15 | TRBD2 | TGTGCCACCAGCAGAGATCGACCGAATAGCGGGACCTACGAGCAGTACTTC | CATSRDRPNSGTYEQYF
- | 14 | TRBJ1-4 | TRBV18 | - | TGTGCCAGCTCACCCCCCTTAGAGAATGAAAAACTGTTTTTT | CASSPPLENEKLFF
- | 11 | TRBJ2-2 | TRBV7-3 | - | TGTGCCAGCGGGGGAGGCGGGGAGCTGTTTTTT | CASGGGGELFF